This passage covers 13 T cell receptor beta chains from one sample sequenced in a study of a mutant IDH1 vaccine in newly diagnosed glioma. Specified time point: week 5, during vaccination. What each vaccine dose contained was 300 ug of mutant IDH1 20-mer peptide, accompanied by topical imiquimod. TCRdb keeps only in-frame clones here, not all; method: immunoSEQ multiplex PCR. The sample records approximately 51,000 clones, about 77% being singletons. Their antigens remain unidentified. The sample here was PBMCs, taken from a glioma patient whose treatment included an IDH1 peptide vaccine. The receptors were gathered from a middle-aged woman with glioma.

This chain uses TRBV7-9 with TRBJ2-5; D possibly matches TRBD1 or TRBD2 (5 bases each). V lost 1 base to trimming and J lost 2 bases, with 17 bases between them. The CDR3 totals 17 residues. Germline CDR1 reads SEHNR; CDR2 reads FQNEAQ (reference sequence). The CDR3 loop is CASSLGISDSVQETQYF. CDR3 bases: TGTGCCAGCAGCTTAGGGATTAGCGACAGCGTTCAAGAGACCCAGTACTTC.

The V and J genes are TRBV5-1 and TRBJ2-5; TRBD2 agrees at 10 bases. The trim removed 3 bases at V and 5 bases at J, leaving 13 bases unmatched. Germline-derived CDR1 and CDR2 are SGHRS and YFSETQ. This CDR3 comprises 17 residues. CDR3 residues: CASSSLSKRGGTETQYF. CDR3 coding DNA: TGCGCCAGCAGCTCTTTGTCCAAGCGGGGGGGCACTGAGACCCAGTACTTC.

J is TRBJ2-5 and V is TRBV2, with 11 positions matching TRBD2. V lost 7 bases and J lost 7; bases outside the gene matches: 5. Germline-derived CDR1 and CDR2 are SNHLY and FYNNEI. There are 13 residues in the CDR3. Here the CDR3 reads CASTDSGGGTQYF. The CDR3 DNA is TGTGCCAGCACCGATAGCGGGGGGGGGACCCAGTACTTC.

CDR3 in DNA: TGTGCCAGCTCACCGAGTGTCAAGGGCCCTAACTATGGCTACACCTTC. Protein: CASSPSVKGPNYGYTF. The chain links TRBV18 to TRBJ1-2; the D is unclear. V lost 3 bases and J 0 bases, leaving 14 bases between the germline ends. From germline, CDR1 is KGHSH and CDR2 LQKENI. The CDR3 has 16 amino acids.

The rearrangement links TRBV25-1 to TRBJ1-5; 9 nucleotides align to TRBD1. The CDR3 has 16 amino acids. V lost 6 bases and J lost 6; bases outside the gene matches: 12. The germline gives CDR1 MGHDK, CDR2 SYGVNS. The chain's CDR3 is CASSDDATGGGQPQHF. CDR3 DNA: TGTGCCAGCAGCGATGATGCGACAGGGGGTGGTCAGCCCCAGCATTTT.

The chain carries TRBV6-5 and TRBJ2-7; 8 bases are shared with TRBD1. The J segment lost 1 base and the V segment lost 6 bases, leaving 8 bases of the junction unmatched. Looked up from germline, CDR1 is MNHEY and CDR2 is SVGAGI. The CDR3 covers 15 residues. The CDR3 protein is CASSYHGQGSYEQYF. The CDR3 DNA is TGTGCCAGCAGCTACCATGGACAGGGATCCTACGAGCAGTACTTC.

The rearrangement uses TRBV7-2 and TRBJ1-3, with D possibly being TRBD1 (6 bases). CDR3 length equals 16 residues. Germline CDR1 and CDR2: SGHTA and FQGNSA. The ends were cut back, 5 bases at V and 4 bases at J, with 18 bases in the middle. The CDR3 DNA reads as TGTGCCAGCAGCATTGGACAGCCCGGGTCAGGAAACACCATATATTTT. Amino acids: CASSIGQPGSGNTIYF.

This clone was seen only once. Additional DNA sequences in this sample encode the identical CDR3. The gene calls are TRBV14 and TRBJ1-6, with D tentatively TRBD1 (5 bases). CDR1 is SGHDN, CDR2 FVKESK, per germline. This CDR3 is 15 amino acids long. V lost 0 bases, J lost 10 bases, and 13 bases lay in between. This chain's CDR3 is CASSQDPQGRSPLHF. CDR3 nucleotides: TGTGCCAGCAGCCAAGACCCCCAGGGACGCTCACCCCTCCACTTT.

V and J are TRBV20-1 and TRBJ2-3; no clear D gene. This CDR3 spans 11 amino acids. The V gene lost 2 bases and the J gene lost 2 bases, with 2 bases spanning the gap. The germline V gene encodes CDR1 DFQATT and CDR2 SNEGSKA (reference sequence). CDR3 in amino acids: CSARSTDTQYF. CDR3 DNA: TGCAGTGCTAGATCCACAGATACGCAGTATTTT.

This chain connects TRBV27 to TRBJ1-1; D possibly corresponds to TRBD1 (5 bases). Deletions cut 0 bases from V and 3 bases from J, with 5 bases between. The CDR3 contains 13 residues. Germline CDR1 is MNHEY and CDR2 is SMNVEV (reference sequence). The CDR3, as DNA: TGTGCCAGCAGTTTATCAGGGGACACTGAAGCTTTCTTT. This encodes CASSLSGDTEAFF.

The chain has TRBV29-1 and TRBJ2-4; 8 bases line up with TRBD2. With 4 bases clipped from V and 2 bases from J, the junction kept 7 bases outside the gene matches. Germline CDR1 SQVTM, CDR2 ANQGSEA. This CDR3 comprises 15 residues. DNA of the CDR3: TGCAGCGTTGGAAGCGGGGGTTCCTCCAAAAACATTCAGTACTTC. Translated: CSVGSGGSSKNIQYF. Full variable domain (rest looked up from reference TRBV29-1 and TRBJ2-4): SAVISQKPSRDICQRGTSLTIQCQVDSQVTMMFWYRQQPGQSLTLIATANQGSEATYESGFVIDKFPISRPNLTFSTLTVSNMSPEDSSIYLCSVGSGGSSKNIQYFGAGTRLSVL.

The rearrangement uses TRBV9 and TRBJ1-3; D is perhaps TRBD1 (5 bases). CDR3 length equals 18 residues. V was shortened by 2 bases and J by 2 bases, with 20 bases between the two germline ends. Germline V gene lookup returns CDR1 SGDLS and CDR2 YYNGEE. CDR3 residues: CASSVGLGTLSPGNTIYF. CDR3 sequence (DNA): TGTGCCAGCAGCGTGGGACTAGGGACCCTTTCACCTGGAAACACCATATATTTT.

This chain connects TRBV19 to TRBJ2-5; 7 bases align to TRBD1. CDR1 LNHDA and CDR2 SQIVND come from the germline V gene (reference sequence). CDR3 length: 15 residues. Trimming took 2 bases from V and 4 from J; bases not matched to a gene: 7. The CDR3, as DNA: TGTGCCAGTAGTATAAGGGTACAGGGGACAGAGACCCAGTACTTC. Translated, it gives CASSIRVQGTETQYF.